One and the same sample provided the 16 T cell receptor beta chains below, sequenced in a study of cytomegalovirus exposure and HLA in healthy donors (dated by TCRdb to the late 2010s). Library prep was done by the immunoSEQ multiplex PCR assay. What TCRdb holds here is the immuneACCESS table cut down to in-frame rearrangements. Part of the clones is not present; checked against another copy, under half of the missing clones reflect an unresolved V gene, and the others are unexplained. The sample profile shows about 330,000 clones; roughly 85% of them were found once. The ten largest clones capture roughly 0.8% of the sample. The sequencing sample was made of PBMCs. The origin of the receptors is a woman between 18 and 29 years old in good health and CMV-seronegative.

This chain uses TRBV2 with TRBJ2-3; no reliable D call. V lost 4 bases to trimming and J lost 4 bases, with 6 bases between them. CDR3 length: 12 residues. Germline CDR1 SNHLY, CDR2 FYNNEI. The CDR3 protein is CASSALADTQYF. CDR3 bases: TGTGCCAGCAGTGCCCTCGCAGATACGCAGTATTTT.

Turning to this clone: The junction differs from germline at one of its ends, possibly a read error. The chain recombines TRBV29-1 with TRBJ2-1, with TRBD2 matching 7 bases. The germline CDR1 and CDR2 sequences are SQVTM and ANQGSEA. The CDR3 spans 11 residues. The CDR3 DNA follows: TGCAGCGTTGGGGACTACTATGAGCAGTTCTTC. As protein: CSVGDYYEQFF.

The chain is built from TRBV15 and TRBJ1-1; D is unclear. Germline values: CDR1 LNHNV, CDR2 YYDKDF (reference sequence). CDR3 length: 14 amino acids. Trimming cost V 3 bases and J 0 bases, with 8 bases left between them. This CDR3 is CATSRPRVNTEAFF. In DNA form, the CDR3 reads TGTGCCACCAGCAGGCCCCGGGTGAACACTGAAGCTTTCTTT. The whole variable domain, filled in from reference TRBV15 and TRBJ1-1, reads DAMVIQNPRYQVTQFGKPVTLSCSQTLNHNVMYWYQQKSSQAPKLLFHYYDKDFNNEADTPDNFQSRRPNTSFCFLDIRSPGLGDTAMYLCATSRPRVNTEAFFGQGTRLTVV.

V is TRBV7-3 and J is TRBJ2-1; D possibly corresponds to TRBD1 (6 bases). Trimming left V 5 bases short and J 2 bases short, with 19 bases between. Germline CDR1 SGHTA, CDR2 FQGTGA. The CDR3 length is 17 residues. Here the CDR3 DNA reads TGTGCCAGCAGCCTCCAAGGACAGCTAAAAACCTACAATGAGCAGTTCTTC. This gives the protein CASSLQGQLKTYNEQFF.

The chain has TRBV2 and TRBJ1-1; no definite D call. V was clipped by 2 bases and J by 4 bases, with 11 bases between them. CDR3 length: 14 residues. Germline V gene data show CDR1 as SNHLY and CDR2 as FYNNEI. CDR3 protein: CASSERPWATEAFF. CDR3 bases: TGTGCCAGCAGTGAAAGGCCCTGGGCCACTGAAGCTTTCTTT.

This clone has more than one count but fewer than ten. The chain joins TRBV10-3 to TRBJ2-7; 7 bases line up with TRBD2. CDR1 is ENHRY and CDR2 is SYGVKD in the germline V gene. With 1 base clipped from V and 2 bases from J, the junction kept 8 bases outside the gene matches. The CDR3 totals 16 residues. The CDR3, as DNA: TGTGCCATCAGTGAGTATCGCCTAGCGGAGACCTACGAGCAGTACTTC. This gives the protein CAISEYRLAETYEQYF.

The chain joins TRBV9 to TRBJ2-3; D gene unclear. The V end was cut by 0 bases, the J end by 0 bases, with 8 bases between. CDR1 is SGDLS, CDR2 YYNGEE, per germline. This CDR3 is 15 amino acids long. The CDR3 region is CASSVVVSSTDTQYF. CDR3 nucleotides: TGTGCCAGCAGCGTAGTAGTTTCTAGCACAGATACGCAGTATTTT.

This clone was counted a single time. The genes are TRBV19 and TRBJ2-7, with 10 bases lining up with TRBD1. The trim removed 4 bases at V and 2 bases at J, leaving 5 bases unmatched. The germline V gene encodes CDR1 LNHDA and CDR2 SQIVND (reference sequence). This CDR3 spans 15 amino acids. The CDR3 is CASSRQGAKAYEQYF. The CDR3 DNA is TGTGCCAGTAGTAGACAGGGGGCGAAAGCCTACGAGCAGTACTTC.

This rearrangement joins TRBV6-1 to TRBJ2-3, with 7 bases lining up with TRBD1. Germline V gene sequence: CDR1 MNHNS, CDR2 SASEGT. The V segment lost 7 bases and the J segment 5 bases; nucleotides outside the gene matches: 6. This CDR3 is built from 13 residues. This chain's CDR3 is CASTLNRGDTQYF. DNA of the CDR3: TGTGCCAGCACCTTAAACAGGGGAGATACGCAGTATTTT.

The chain joins TRBV13 to TRBJ2-7, with a possible D match to TRBD2 (5 bases). Trimming pared 4 bases from V and 1 base from J, leaving 14 bases between. The CDR3 sequence is 15 residues long. The germline V gene encodes CDR1 PRHDT and CDR2 FYEKMQ (reference sequence). CDR3 region: CASSSLGGWSYEQYF. As DNA, the CDR3 is TGTGCCAGCAGCTCACTAGGTGGGTGGTCCTACGAGCAGTACTTC.

The chain has TRBV5-1 and TRBJ1-1, with D unresolved. The V gene lost 0 bases and the J gene lost 1 base, with 7 bases spanning the gap. CDR3 length equals 14 residues. CDR1 and CDR2 from the germline V gene are SGHRS and YFSETQ. As DNA, the CDR3 is TGCGCCAGCAGCTTGGGACAACAGAACACTGAAGCTTTCTTT. Protein product: CASSLGQQNTEAFF.

The chain links TRBV2 to TRBJ1-1, with D possibly being TRBD1 (5 bases). Germline V gene data show CDR1 as SNHLY and CDR2 as FYNNEI. V was shortened by 1 base and J by 1 base, with 10 bases between the two germline ends. CDR3 length: 15 amino acids. CDR3 residues: CASSEVRGGNTEAFF. In DNA form, the CDR3 reads TGTGCCAGCAGTGAAGTTCGGGGGGGGAACACTGAAGCTTTCTTT. The variable domain in full, completed from reference TRBV2 and TRBJ1-1, reads EPEVTQTPSHQVTQMGQEVILRCVPISNHLYFYWYRQILGQKVEFLVSFYNNEISEKSEIFDDQFSVERPDGSNFTLKIRSTKLEDSAMYFCASSEVRGGNTEAFFGQGTRLTVV.

The CDR3, as DNA: TGTGCCAGCAGCTTACGGGACAGGGACGAGCAGTACTTC. It specifies CASSLRDRDEQYF. The chain links TRBV5-8 to TRBJ2-7, with TRBD1 matching over 9 bases. Looked up from germline, CDR1 is SGHTS and CDR2 is YDEGEE. V lost 2 bases to trimming and J lost 5 bases; unmatched junction nucleotides: 2. This CDR3 has 13 residues.

The V and J genes are TRBV2 and TRBJ2-5; the match to TRBD1 covers 7 bases. This CDR3 has 12 residues. Germline V gene lookup returns CDR1 SNHLY and CDR2 FYNNEI. V trimming: 9 bases; J trimming: 4 bases; junction bases outside the gene matches: 5. Here the CDR3 DNA reads TGTGCCAGTTCCACAGGGGTAGAGACCCAGTACTTC. This translates into CASSTGVETQYF.

The J gene is TRBJ2-5, the V gene TRBV5-1, with TRBD1 identical over 8 bases. V shed 6 bases and J 4 bases; nucleotides not matched to a gene: 11. The CDR3 totals 15 residues. Germline V gene sequence: CDR1 SGHRS, CDR2 YFSETQ. This CDR3 reads CASNNPQGGGETQYF. The CDR3 DNA sequence: TGCGCCAGCAACAACCCACAGGGGGGCGGAGAGACCCAGTACTTC.

CDR3 loop: CASRGTSGTYNEQFF. In nucleotides, the CDR3 is TGTGCCAGCAGGGGGACTAGCGGGACTTACAATGAGCAGTTCTTC. The chain has TRBV2 and TRBJ2-1; the match to TRBD2 covers 13 bases. The CDR3 contains 15 residues. The junction had 3 bases not matched to a gene; V was cut back by 6 bases and J by 4 bases. Germline V CDR1 and CDR2: SNHLY, FYNNEI.